These T cell receptor beta chains were read from a single sample in a study of blood T cell repertoires in COVID-19. Assay used: immunoSEQ multiplex PCR; TCRdb lists only in-frame clones, some missing. The data show a few hundred thousand clones, with roughly 90% seen just once and roughly 1% held by the top ten. Material for sequencing was PBMCs or T cells enriched from blood (not recorded which). The source of these receptors is a woman in her 30s who had recovered from COVID-19. Both conserved end residues are part of each CDR3. Fields, in order: clone size, D gene, V gene, J gene, CDR3 protein, CDR3 DNA. A D gene is named only where the DNA matches it firmly. The size field is filled for only some rows; it gives once, few, many or a size class.

size: NA; D: TRBD1; V: TRBV9; J: TRBJ2-7; CDR3: CASSVAQGAPYEQYF; DNA: TGTGCCAGCAGCGTAGCGCAGGGGGCCCCCTACGAGCAGTACTTC
size: NA; D: TRBD2; V: TRBV7-9; J: TRBJ2-5; CDR3: CASSPTSGGDQETQYF; DNA: TGTGCCAGCAGCCCAACTAGCGGGGGGGATCAAGAGACCCAGTACTTC
size: NA; D: TRBD1; V: TRBV7-9; J: TRBJ2-3; CDR3: CASSTTGDTQYF; DNA: TGTGCCAGCAGCACGACAGGGGATACGCAGTATTTT
size: NA; D: TRBD1; V: TRBV2; J: TRBJ2-4; CDR3: CASSDGLGQGAKNIQYF; DNA: TGTGCCAGCAGTGACGGTTTGGGACAGGGGGCCAAAAACATTCAGTACTTC
size: NA; D: TRBD2; V: TRBV11-2; J: TRBJ2-1; CDR3: CASSLEAGAYDEQFF; DNA: TGTGCCAGCAGCTTAGAAGCGGGGGCTTATGATGAGCAGTTCTTC
size: NA; D: NA; V: TRBV19; J: TRBJ1-5; CDR3: CATVSTRDTLSNQPQHF; DNA: TGTGCCACCGTGTCGACCCGGGACACCCTAAGCAATCAGCCCCAGCATTTT
size: NA; D: NA; V: TRBV7-2; J: TRBJ1-5; CDR3: CASSLEQGRINQPQHF; DNA: TGTGCCAGCAGCTTAGAACAGGGTAGGATCAATCAGCCCCAGCATTTT
size: few; D: TRBD1; V: TRBV5-1; J: TRBJ1-2; CDR3: CASSLRQGTDKLYGYTF; DNA: TGCGCCAGCAGCTTGAGACAGGGTACAGACAAACTGTATGGCTACACCTTC
size: NA; D: TRBD1; V: TRBV27; J: TRBJ1-3; CDR3: CASSTTGNSDTIYF; DNA: TGTGCCAGCAGTACGACAGGGAATTCAGACACCATATATTTT
size: NA; D: NA; V: TRBV20-1; J: TRBJ1-2; CDR3: CSWGGPYGYTF; DNA: TGCAGCTGGGGAGGGCCTTATGGCTACACCTTC
size: NA; D: TRBD1; V: TRBV28; J: TRBJ2-3; CDR3: CASSFLDRERDTQYF; DNA: TGTGCCAGCAGTTTCCTAGACAGGGAACGAGATACGCAGTATTTT
size: NA; D: TRBD2; V: TRBV19; J: TRBJ2-1; CDR3: CASSIRTSGGNEQFF; DNA: TGTGCCAGTAGTATAAGGACTAGCGGGGGTAATGAGCAGTTCTTC
size: NA; D: NA; V: TRBV5-5; J: TRBJ1-6; CDR3: CASSLGAGYNSPLHF; DNA: TGTGCCAGCAGCTTGGGTGCGGGGTATAATTCACCCCTCCACTTT
size: NA; D: NA; V: TRBV7-2; J: TRBJ2-4; CDR3: CASSQGGRNIQYF; DNA: TGTGCCAGCAGTCAGGGGGGACGGAACATTCAGTACTTC
size: few; D: NA; V: TRBV21-1; J: TRBJ1-5; CDR3: CASSKALSGRGRIRQPQHF; DNA: TGTGCCAGCAGCAAAGCATTAAGCGGCAGGGGGAGGATACGTCAGCCCCAGCATTTT
size: NA; D: NA; V: TRBV5-1; J: TRBJ1-4; CDR3: CASSPETEQGEKLFF; DNA: TGCGCCAGCAGCCCCGAGACAGAACAGGGTGAAAAACTGTTTTTT
size: once; D: TRBD1; V: TRBV6-2/TRBV6-3; J: TRBJ1-2; CDR3: CASSLGQGVFGYTF; DNA: TGTGCCAGCAGCCTTGGACAGGGGGTTTTTGGCTACACCTTC
size: NA; D: NA; V: TRBV28; J: TRBJ1-2; CDR3: CASSWQGRLGGYTF; DNA: TGTGCCAGCAGCTGGCAGGGGCGCCTGGGTGGCTACACCTTC
size: NA; D: TRBD2; V: TRBV19; J: TRBJ2-1; CDR3: CASSMGLDIYNEQFF; DNA: TGTGCCAGTAGTATGGGACTAGATATCTACAATGAGCAGTTCTTC
size: NA; D: NA; V: TRBV6-4; J: TRBJ2-3; CDR3: CASSLTGLSSTDTQYF; DNA: TGTGCCAGCAGTTTAACGGGACTCTCTAGCACAGATACGCAGTATTTT
size: NA; D: TRBD1; V: TRBV14; J: TRBJ1-2; CDR3: CASSQGVGGFYGYTF; DNA: TGTGCCAGCAGCCAAGGGGTAGGGGGCTTCTATGGCTACACCTTC
size: NA; D: NA; V: TRBV30; J: TRBJ1-1; CDR3: CAWEMGLAGTEAFF; DNA: TGTGCCTGGGAGATGGGCCTAGCTGGGACTGAAGCTTTCTTT
size: NA; D: NA; V: TRBV19; J: TRBJ1-3; CDR3: CASSIRGLVGNTIYF; DNA: TGTGCCAGTAGTATACGCGGCCTTGTTGGAAACACCATATATTTT
size: NA; D: NA; V: TRBV28; J: TRBJ2-1; CDR3: CASSLLRDNEQFF; DNA: TGTGCCAGCAGTTTACTCAGGGACAATGAGCAGTTCTTC
size: NA; D: NA; V: TRBV30; J: TRBJ1-6; CDR3: CACPIRGNSPLHF; DNA: TGTGCCTGTCCTATTAGAGGGAATTCACCCCTCCACTTT
size: NA; D: TRBD1; V: TRBV5-4; J: TRBJ1-1; CDR3: CASSLGQGAVNTEAFF; DNA: TGTGCCAGCAGCTTGGGTCAGGGGGCCGTGAACACTGAAGCTTTCTTT
size: few; D: NA; V: TRBV4-3; J: TRBJ2-3; CDR3: CASSQQGKNTDTQYF; DNA: TGCGCCAGCAGCCAACAGGGGAAGAACACAGATACGCAGTATTTT
size: NA; D: NA; V: TRBV20-1; J: TRBJ1-2; CDR3: CSASIDSNYGYTF; DNA: TGCAGTGCTAGTATCGACAGTAACTATGGCTACACCTTC
size: NA; D: NA; V: TRBV11-1; J: TRBJ2-5; CDR3: CASSPIGVDQYF; DNA: TGTGCCAGCAGCCCCATCGGGGTCGACCAGTACTTC
size: NA; D: NA; V: TRBV12-3/TRBV12-4; J: TRBJ2-7; CDR3: CASSFWYLYEQYF; DNA: TGTGCCAGCAGCTTTTGGTATCTATACGAGCAGTACTTC
size: NA; D: TRBD2; V: TRBV11-2; J: TRBJ2-5; CDR3: CASSPGGRAGGGETQYF; DNA: TGTGCCAGCAGCCCAGGGGGACGAGCGGGGGGCGGAGAGACCCAGTACTTC
size: NA; D: NA; V: TRBV7-9; J: TRBJ1-3; CDR3: CASSRAEQLFGNTIYF; DNA: TGTGCCAGCAGCCGCGCAGAACAGCTTTTTGGAAACACCATATATTTT
size: NA; D: NA; V: TRBV19; J: TRBJ1-5; CDR3: CASSGLGNQPQHF; DNA: TGTGCCAGTAGTGGCCTAGGCAATCAGCCCCAGCATTTT
size: NA; D: NA; V: TRBV30; J: TRBJ1-3; CDR3: CAWSSGLGNTIYF; DNA: TGTGCCTGGAGTAGCGGACTGGGAAACACCATATATTTT
size: NA; D: TRBD1; V: TRBV7-9; J: TRBJ1-2; CDR3: CASSSGQVYTF; DNA: TGTGCCAGCAGCTCGGGACAGGTTTACACCTTC
size: NA; D: TRBD1; V: TRBV2; J: TRBJ1-2; CDR3: CASSGGGAWDGYTF; DNA: TGTGCCAGCAGTGGAGGGGGCGCTTGGGATGGCTACACCTTC
size: NA; D: NA; V: TRBV30; J: TRBJ1-4; CDR3: CAWRGGNEKLFF; DNA: TGTGCCTGGAGAGGAGGTAATGAAAAACTGTTTTTT
size: NA; D: TRBD2; V: TRBV5-5; J: TRBJ2-1; CDR3: CASSGDAGGLPYNEQFF; DNA: TGTGCCAGCAGCGGGGATGCGGGGGGCCTCCCCTACAATGAGCAGTTCTTC
size: many; D: TRBD1; V: TRBV2; J: TRBJ1-2; CDR3: CASRLGQGRSYGYTF; DNA: TGTGCCAGCAGATTAGGACAGGGCCGGTCCTATGGCTACACCTTC
size: NA; D: TRBD1; V: TRBV29-1; J: TRBJ2-7; CDR3: CSVYTQGQGYYEQYF; DNA: TGCAGCGTTTACACCCAGGGACAGGGTTACTACGAGCAGTACTTC
size: NA; D: NA; V: TRBV19; J: TRBJ1-6; CDR3: CAILMGQVLNYNSPLHF; DNA: TGTGCCATCCTAATGGGGCAGGTCCTAAATTATAATTCACCCCTCCACTTT
size: NA; D: NA; V: TRBV24-1; J: TRBJ1-3; CDR3: CATSDLKGDGNTIYF; DNA: TGTGCCACCAGTGATCTGAAGGGGGACGGAAACACCATATATTTT
size: NA; D: NA; V: TRBV3-1/TRBV3-2; J: TRBJ2-7; CDR3: CASSQGGVGFPEQYF; DNA: TGTGCCAGCAGCCAAGGCGGGGTCGGGTTTCCCGAGCAGTACTTC
size: NA; D: NA; V: TRBV28; J: TRBJ1-2; CDR3: CASSLAGPNYGYTF; DNA: TGTGCCAGCAGTTTAGCAGGGCCCAACTATGGCTACACCTTC
size: NA; D: NA; V: TRBV10-3; J: TRBJ2-7; CDR3: CAITNGEEAYEQYF; DNA: TGTGCCATCACCAACGGGGAGGAAGCCTACGAGCAGTACTTC
size: few; D: NA; V: TRBV7-9; J: TRBJ1-2; CDR3: CASSLQGTHPYGYTF; DNA: TGTGCCAGCAGCTTACAGGGTACTCACCCCTATGGCTACACCTTC
size: NA; D: NA; V: TRBV19; J: TRBJ2-7; CDR3: CASSPVGGQNSYEQYF; DNA: TGTGCCAGTAGCCCCGTGGGGGGGCAGAACTCCTACGAGCAGTACTTC
size: NA; D: NA; V: TRBV27; J: TRBJ2-7; CDR3: CASSLQGPAYEQYF; DNA: TGTGCCAGCAGCCTACAGGGTCCTGCCTACGAGCAGTACTTC
size: NA; D: NA; V: TRBV4-3; J: TRBJ1-2; CDR3: CASSQDPANYGYTF; DNA: TGCGCCAGCAGCCAAGATCCAGCTAACTATGGCTACACCTTC
size: NA; D: TRBD2; V: TRBV9; J: TRBJ2-5; CDR3: CASSVGSSGGAETQYF; DNA: TGTGCCAGCAGCGTAGGGTCCAGCGGGGGGGCGGAGACCCAGTACTTC
size: NA; D: TRBD1; V: TRBV19; J: TRBJ2-7; CDR3: CASSPVVFAGQGAYEQYF; DNA: TGTGCCAGTAGTCCGGTCGTATTTGCCGGACAGGGTGCCTACGAGCAGTACTTC
size: few; D: NA; V: TRBV19; J: TRBJ2-7; CDR3: CASSIESRYEQYF; DNA: TGTGCCAGTAGTATTGAGTCCCGCTACGAGCAGTACTTC
size: NA; D: NA; V: TRBV4-1; J: TRBJ1-2; CDR3: CASSQLRGGADYGYTF; DNA: TGCGCCAGCAGCCAGCTTAGGGGAGGTGCAGACTATGGCTACACCTTC
size: NA; D: NA; V: TRBV19; J: TRBJ2-1; CDR3: CASSIEQVPFNEQFF; DNA: TGTGCCAGTAGTATAGAACAGGTCCCATTCAATGAGCAGTTCTTC
size: NA; D: TRBD1; V: TRBV7-2; J: TRBJ1-1; CDR3: CASSGPKGQGVNTEAFF; DNA: TGTGCCAGCAGCGGACCAAAGGGCCAGGGGGTGAACACTGAAGCTTTCTTT
size: NA; D: TRBD2; V: TRBV5-1; J: TRBJ2-3; CDR3: CASSSGLAGGSQYF; DNA: TGCGCCAGCAGCTCAGGACTAGCGGGGGGGTCGCAGTATTTT
size: NA; D: TRBD1; V: TRBV13; J: TRBJ1-3; CDR3: CASSRRQGLMNTIYF; DNA: TGTGCCAGCAGCCGGCGACAGGGTCTGATGAACACCATATATTTT
size: NA; D: NA; V: TRBV9; J: TRBJ2-7; CDR3: CASSVATGFYEQYF; DNA: TGTGCCAGCAGCGTAGCTACGGGGTTCTACGAGCAGTACTTC
size: NA; D: NA; V: TRBV15; J: TRBJ2-7; CDR3: CATSRGRNSYEQYF; DNA: TGTGCCACCAGCAGAGGCAGAAACTCCTACGAGCAGTACTTC